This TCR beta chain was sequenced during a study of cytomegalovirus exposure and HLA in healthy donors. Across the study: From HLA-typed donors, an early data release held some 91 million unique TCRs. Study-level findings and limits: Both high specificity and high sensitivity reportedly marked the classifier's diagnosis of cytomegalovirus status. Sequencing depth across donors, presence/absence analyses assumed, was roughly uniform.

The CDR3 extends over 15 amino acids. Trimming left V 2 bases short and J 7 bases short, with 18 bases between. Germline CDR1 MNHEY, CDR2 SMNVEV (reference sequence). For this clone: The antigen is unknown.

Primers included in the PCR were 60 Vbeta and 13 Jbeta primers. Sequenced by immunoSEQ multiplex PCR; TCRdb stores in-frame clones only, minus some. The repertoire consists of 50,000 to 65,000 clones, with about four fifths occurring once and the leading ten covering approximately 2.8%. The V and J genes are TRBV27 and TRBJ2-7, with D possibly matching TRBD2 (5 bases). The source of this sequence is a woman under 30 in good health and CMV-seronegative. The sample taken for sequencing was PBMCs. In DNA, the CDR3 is TGTGCCAGCAGTTTAGGGCGGACGGCCCCGGGGGAGCAGTACTTC. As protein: CASSLGRTAPGEQYF.